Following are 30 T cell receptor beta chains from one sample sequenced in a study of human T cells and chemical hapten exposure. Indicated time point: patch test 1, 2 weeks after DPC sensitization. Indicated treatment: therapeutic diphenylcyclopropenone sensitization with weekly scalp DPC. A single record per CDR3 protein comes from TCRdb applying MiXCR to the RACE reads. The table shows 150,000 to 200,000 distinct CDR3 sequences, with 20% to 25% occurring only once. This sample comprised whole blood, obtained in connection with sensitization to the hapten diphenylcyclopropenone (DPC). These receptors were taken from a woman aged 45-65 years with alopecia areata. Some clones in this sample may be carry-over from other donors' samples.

The CDR3 protein is CASSGLVANTGELFF. The CDR3, as DNA: TGTGCCAGCAGCGGACTAGTGGCGAACACCGGGGAGCTGTTTTTT. The chain employs TRBV11-2 and TRBJ2-2; 7 bases are shared with TRBD2. V lost 5 bases and J lost 0; bases outside the gene matches: 3. Germline-derived CDR1 and CDR2 are SGHAT and FQNNGV. The CDR3 contains 15 residues.

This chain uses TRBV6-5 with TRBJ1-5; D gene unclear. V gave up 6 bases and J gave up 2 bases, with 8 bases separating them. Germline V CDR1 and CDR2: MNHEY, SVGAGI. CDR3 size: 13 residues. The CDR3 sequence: CASRGDGNQPQHF. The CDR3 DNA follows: TGTGCCAGCAGAGGTGATGGCAATCAGCCCCAGCATTTT.

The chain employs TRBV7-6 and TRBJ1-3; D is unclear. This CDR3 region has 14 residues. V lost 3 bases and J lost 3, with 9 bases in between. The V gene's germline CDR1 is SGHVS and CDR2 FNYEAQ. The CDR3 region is CASSLWVDGNTIYF. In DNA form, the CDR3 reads TGTGCCAGCAGCTTGTGGGTGGATGGAAACACCATATATTTT. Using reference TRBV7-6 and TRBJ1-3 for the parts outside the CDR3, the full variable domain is GAGVSQSPRYKVTKRGQDVALRCDPISGHVSLYWYRQALGQGPEFLTYFNYEAQQDKSGLPNDRFSAERPEGSISTLTIQRTEQRDSAMYRCASSLWVDGNTIYFGEGSWLTVV.

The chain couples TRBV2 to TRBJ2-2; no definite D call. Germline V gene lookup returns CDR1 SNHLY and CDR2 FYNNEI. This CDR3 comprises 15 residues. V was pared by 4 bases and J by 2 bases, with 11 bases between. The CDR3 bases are TGTGCCAGCAGTGCTTGGACGGACAACACCGGGGAGCTGTTTTTT. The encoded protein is CASSAWTDNTGELFF. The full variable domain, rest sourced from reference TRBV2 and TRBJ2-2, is EPEVTQTPSHQVTQMGQEVILRCVPISNHLYFYWYRQILGQKVEFLVSFYNNEISEKSEIFDDQFSVERPDGSNFTLKIRSTKLEDSAMYFCASSAWTDNTGELFFGEGSRLTVL.

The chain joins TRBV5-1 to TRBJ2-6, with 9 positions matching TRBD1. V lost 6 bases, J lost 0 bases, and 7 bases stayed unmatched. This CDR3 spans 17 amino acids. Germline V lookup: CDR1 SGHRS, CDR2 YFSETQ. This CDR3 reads CASTSGTGISGANVLTF. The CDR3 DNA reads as TGCGCCAGCACCTCGGGGACAGGGATCTCTGGGGCCAACGTCCTGACTTTC. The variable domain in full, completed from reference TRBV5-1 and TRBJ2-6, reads KAGVTQTPRYLIKTRGQQVTLSCSPISGHRSVSWYQQTPGQGLQFLFEYFSETQRNKGNFPGRFSGRQFSNSRSEMNVSTLELGDSALYLCASTSGTGISGANVLTFGAGSRLTVL.

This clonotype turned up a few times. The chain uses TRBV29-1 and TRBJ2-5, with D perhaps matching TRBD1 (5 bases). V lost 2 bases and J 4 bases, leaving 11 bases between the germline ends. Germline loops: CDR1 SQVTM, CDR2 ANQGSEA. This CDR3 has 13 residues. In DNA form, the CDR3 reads TGCAGCGTTGAATGGGGCTTGGGAGAGACCCAGTACTTC. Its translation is CSVEWGLGETQYF.

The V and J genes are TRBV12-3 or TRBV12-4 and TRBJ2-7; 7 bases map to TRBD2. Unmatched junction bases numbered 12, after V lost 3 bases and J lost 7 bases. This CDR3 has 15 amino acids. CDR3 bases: TGTGCCAGCAGTTTGGGTGCACTAGCGAGCGGAGAGCAGTACTTC. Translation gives CASSLGALASGEQYF.

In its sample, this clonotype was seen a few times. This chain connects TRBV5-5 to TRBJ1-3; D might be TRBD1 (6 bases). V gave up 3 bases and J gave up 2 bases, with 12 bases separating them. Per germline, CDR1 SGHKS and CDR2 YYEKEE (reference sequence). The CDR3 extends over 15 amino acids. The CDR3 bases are TGTGCCAGCAGCTCTCGGGGGCAGGCTGGAAACACCATATATTTT. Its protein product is CASSSRGQAGNTIYF.

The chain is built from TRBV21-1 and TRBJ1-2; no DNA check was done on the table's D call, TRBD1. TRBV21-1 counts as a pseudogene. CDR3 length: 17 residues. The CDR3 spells CASSKGQGIPLAHGYTF. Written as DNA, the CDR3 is TGTGCCAGCAGCAAAGGGCAGGGGATACCCCTCGCCCATGGCTACACCTTC.

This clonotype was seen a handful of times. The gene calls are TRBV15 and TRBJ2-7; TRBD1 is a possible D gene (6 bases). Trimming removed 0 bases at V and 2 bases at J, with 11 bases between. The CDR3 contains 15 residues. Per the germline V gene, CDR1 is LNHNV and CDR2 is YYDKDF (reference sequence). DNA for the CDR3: TGTGCCACCAGCAGAGAAGGGACAAGTACCTACGAGCAGTACTTC. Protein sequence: CATSREGTSTYEQYF.

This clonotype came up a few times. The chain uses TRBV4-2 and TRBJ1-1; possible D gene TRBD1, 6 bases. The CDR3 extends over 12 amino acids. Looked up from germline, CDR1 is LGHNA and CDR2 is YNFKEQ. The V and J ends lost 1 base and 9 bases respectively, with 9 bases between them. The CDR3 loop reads CASSQVTGQAFF. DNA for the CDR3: TGTGCCAGCAGCCAAGTAACAGGGCAAGCTTTCTTT.

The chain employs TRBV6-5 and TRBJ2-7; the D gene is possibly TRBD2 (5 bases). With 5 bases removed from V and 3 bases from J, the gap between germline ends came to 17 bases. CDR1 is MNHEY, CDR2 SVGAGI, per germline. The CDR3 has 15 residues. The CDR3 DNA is TGTGCCAGCAGTACCCCTGGGAGCGGAGACTACGAGCAGTACTTC. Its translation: CASSTPGSGDYEQYF.

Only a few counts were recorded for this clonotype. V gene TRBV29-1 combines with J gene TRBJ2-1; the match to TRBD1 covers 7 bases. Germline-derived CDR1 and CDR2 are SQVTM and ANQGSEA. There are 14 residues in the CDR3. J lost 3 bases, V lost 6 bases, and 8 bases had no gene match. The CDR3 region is CSVATGTVYNEQFF. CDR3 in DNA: TGCAGCGTCGCAACCGGGACAGTCTACAATGAGCAGTTCTTC.

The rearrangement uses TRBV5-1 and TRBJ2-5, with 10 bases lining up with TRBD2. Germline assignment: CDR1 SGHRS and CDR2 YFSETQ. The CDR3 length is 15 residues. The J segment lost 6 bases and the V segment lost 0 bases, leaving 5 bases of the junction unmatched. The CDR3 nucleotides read TGCGCCAGCAGCTTGGGGACTAGCGGCCTCCAGACCCAGTACTTC. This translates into CASSLGTSGLQTQYF.

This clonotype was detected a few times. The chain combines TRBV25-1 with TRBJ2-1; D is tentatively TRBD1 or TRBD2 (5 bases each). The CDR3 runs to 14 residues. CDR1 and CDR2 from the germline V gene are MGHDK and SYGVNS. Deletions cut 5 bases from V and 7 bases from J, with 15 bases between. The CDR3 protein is CASSRGTWLNEQFF. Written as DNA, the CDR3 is TGTGCCAGCAGTCGTGGGACCTGGTTAAATGAGCAGTTCTTC.

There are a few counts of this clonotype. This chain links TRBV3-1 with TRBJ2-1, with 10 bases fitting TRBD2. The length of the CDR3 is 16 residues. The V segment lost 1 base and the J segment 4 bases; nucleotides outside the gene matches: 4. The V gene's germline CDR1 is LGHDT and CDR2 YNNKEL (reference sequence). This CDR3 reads CASSQGRAGGYNEQFF. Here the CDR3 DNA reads TGTGCCAGCAGCCAAGGACGAGCGGGAGGGTACAATGAGCAGTTCTTC.

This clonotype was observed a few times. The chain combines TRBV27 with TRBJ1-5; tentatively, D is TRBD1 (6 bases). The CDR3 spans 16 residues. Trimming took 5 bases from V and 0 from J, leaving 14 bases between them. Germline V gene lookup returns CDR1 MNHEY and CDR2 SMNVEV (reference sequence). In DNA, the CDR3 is TGTGCCAGCAGTCCATCGACAGGAGATAGCAATCAGCCCCAGCATTTT. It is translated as CASSPSTGDSNQPQHF.

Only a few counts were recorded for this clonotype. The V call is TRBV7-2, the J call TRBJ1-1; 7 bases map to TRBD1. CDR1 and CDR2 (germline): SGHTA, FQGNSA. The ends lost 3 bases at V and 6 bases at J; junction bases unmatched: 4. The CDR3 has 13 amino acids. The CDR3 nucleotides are TGTGCCAGCAGCTTCAACAGGGGCCCTGAAGCTTTCTTT. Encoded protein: CASSFNRGPEAFF.

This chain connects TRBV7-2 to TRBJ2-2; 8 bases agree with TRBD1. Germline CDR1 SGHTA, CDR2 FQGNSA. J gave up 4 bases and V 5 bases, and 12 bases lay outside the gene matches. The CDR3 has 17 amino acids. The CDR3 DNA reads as TGTGCCAGCAGCACACCGCGATCGACAGGGGTCACCGGGGAGCTGTTTTTT. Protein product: CASSTPRSTGVTGELFF.

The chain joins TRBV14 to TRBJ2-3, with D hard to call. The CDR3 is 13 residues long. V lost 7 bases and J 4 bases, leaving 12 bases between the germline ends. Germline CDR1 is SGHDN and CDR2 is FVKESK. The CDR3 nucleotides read TGTGCCAGCACAAAGGGTGCTGCAGATACGCAGTATTTT. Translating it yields CASTKGAADTQYF.

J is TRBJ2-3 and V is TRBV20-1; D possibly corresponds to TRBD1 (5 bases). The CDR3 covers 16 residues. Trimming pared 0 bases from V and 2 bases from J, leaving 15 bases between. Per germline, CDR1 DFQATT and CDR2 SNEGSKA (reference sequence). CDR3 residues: CSAREGRATNTDTQYF. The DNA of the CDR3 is TGCAGTGCTAGAGAGGGGCGCGCCACAAACACAGATACGCAGTATTTT.

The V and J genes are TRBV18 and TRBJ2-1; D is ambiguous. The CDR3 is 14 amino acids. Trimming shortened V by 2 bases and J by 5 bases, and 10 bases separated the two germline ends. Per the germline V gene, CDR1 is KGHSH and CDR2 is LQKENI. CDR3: CASSPTQIHNEQFF. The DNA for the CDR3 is TGTGCCAGCTCACCAACACAGATCCACAATGAGCAGTTCTTC.

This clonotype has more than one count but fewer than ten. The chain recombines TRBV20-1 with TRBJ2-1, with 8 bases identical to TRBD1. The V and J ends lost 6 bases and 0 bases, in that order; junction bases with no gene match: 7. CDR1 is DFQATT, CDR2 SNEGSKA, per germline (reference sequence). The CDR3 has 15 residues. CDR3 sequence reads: CSAPDRVGSYNEQFF. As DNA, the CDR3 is TGCAGTGCCCCGGACAGGGTCGGCTCCTACAATGAGCAGTTCTTC.

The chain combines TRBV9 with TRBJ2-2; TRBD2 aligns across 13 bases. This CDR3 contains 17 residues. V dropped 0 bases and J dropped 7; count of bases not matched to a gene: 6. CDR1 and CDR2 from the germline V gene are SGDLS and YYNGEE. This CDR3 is CASSVDGLAGVVGELFF. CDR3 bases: TGTGCCAGCAGCGTAGACGGACTAGCGGGAGTTGTCGGGGAGCTGTTTTTT.

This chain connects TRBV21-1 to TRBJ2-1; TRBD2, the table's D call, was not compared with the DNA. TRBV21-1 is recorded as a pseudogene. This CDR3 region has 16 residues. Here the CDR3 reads CASSPQHGRAGNEQFF. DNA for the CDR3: TGTGCCAGCAGTCCTCAGCACGGGAGGGCCGGCAATGAGCAGTTCTTC.

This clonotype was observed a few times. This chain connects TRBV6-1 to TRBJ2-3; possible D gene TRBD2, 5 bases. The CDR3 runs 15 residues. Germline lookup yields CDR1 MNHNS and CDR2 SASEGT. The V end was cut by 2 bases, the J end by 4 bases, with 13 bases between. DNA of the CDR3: TGTGCCAGCAGTGAACAGGCAGGACTGTCAGATACGCAGTATTTT. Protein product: CASSEQAGLSDTQYF.

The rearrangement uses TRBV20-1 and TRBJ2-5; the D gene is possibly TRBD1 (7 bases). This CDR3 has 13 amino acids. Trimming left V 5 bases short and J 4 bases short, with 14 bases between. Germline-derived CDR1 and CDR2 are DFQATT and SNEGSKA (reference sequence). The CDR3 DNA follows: TGCAGTGCTCGTTCAGGGGGGCGAGAGACCCAGTACTTC. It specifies CSARSGGRETQYF.

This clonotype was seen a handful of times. The DNA of the CDR3 is TGTGCCAGCGGGACCGCGGGGGAGACCCAGTACTTC. It translates to CASGTAGETQYF. The rearrangement joins TRBV7-2 to TRBJ2-5; perhaps TRBD2 as D (6 bases). Trimming took 8 bases from V and 5 from J, leaving 12 bases between them. The germline CDR1 and CDR2 sequences are SGHTA and FQGNSA. The CDR3 extends over 12 amino acids.

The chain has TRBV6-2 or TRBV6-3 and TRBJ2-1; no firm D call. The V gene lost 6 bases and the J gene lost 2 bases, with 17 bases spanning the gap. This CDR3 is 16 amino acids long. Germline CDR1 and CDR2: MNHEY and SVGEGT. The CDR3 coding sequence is TGTGCCAGCAGCCCTGTCGGTCCCTCCCCCTACAATGAGCAGTTCTTC. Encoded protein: CASSPVGPSPYNEQFF.

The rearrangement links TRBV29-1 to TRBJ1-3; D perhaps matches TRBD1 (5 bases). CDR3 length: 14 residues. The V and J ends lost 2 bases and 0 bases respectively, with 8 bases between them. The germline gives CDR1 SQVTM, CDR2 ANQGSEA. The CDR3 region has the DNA TGCAGCGTTGAAAAAACAGGCTCTGGAAACACCATATATTTT. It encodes CSVEKTGSGNTIYF.